This T cell receptor beta chain is from a study of cytomegalovirus exposure and HLA in healthy donors. Study-level information: Samples from HLA-typed donors yielded about 85 million unique TCRs in an early data release. Findings and caveats of the study: In a later analysis, V- and J-gene trimming of beta chains associated with a DCLRE1C missense variant, replicated independently. CMV serostatus stood as the only immune exposure information on hand. The study flagged around 150 TCR beta chains as cytomegalovirus-associated.

To note about this clone: Its target is unknown.

The PCR employed 60 Vbeta primers together with 13 Jbeta primers. The protocol was immunoSEQ multiplex PCR, while the TCRdb copy is restricted to in-frame clones and leaves out a portion. The sample table includes tens of thousands of clones. The sequencing sample was made of PBMCs. The clonotype was recovered from a woman in her thirties or forties in good health and CMV-seropositive.

CDR3 protein: CASSFRGRNEQYF. In DNA form, the CDR3 reads TGTGCCAGCAGTTTTCGCGGGAGAAACGAGCAGTACTTC. The chain couples TRBV28 to TRBJ2-7; 7 bases line up with TRBD2. Germline V gives CDR1 MDHEN, CDR2 SYDVKM. Losses at the gene ends were 3 bases for V and 5 bases for J; bases not matched to a gene: 4. There are 13 residues in the CDR3.